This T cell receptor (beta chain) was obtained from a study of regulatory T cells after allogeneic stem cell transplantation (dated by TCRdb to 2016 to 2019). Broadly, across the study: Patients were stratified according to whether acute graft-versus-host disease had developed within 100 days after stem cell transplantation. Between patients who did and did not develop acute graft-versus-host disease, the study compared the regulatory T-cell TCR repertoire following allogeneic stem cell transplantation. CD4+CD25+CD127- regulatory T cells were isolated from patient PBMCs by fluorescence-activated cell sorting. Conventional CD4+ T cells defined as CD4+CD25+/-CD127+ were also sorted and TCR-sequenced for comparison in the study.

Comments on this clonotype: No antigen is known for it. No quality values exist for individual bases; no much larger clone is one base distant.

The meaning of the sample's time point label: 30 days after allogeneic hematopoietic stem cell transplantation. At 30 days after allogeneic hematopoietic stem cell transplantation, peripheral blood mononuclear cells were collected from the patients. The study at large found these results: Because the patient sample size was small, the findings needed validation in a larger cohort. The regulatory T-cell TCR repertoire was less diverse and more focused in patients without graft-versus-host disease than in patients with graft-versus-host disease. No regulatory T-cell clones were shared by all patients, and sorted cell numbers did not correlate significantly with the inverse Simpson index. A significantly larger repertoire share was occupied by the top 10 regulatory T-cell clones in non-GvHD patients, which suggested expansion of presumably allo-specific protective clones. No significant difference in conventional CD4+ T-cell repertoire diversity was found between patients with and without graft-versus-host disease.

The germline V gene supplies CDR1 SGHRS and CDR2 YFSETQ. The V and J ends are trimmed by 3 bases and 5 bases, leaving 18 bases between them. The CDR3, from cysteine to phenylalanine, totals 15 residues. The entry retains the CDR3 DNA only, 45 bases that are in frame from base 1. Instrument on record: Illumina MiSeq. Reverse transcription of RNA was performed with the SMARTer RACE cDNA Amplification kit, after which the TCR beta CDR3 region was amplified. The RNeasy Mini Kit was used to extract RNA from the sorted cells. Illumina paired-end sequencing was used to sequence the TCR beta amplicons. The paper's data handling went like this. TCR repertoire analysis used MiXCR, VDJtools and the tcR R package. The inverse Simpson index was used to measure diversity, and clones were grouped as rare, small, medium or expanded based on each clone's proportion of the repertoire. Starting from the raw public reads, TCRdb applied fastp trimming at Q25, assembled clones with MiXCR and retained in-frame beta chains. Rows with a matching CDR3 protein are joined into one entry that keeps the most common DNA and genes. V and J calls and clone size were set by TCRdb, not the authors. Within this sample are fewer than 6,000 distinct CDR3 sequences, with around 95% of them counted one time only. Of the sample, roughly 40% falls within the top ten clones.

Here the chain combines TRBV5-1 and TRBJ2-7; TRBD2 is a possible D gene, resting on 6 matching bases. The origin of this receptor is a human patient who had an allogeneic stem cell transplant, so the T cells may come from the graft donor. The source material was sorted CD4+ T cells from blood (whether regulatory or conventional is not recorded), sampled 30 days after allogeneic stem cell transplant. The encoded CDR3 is CASSSLGGAMDEQYF. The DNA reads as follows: TGCGCCAGCAGCTCGCTGGGGGGAGCCATGGACGAGCAGTACTTC.